Listed below are T cell receptor beta chains from one sample, sequenced in a study of OX40 agonist ivuxolimab in advanced cancers. Some clones are missing from TCRdb's copy, which holds only in-frame ones; the method was immunoSEQ multiplex PCR. This table holds roughly 50,000 clones, roughly three quarters found once. The specimen comprised CD4+ or CD8+ T cells sorted from blood, sampled in a trial of the OX40 agonist ivuxolimab. The receptors were sampled from an adult with an advanced solid tumor such as melanoma, head and neck, liver or kidney cancer. The CDR3 runs from the conserved cysteine through the conserved F or W. Each record gives: V gene, D gene, clone size, J gene, CDR3 protein, CDR3 DNA. The D gene is left open where the match is weak. Clone size, where shown, is once, few, many, or a class for clones that have expanded.

TRBV11-3	-	once	TRBJ2-2	CASSPLRGNTGELFF	TGTGCCAGCAGCCCTCTCAGAGGGAATACCGGGGAGCTGTTTTTT
TRBV18	TRBD1	-	TRBJ2-5	CASSPSRQGWQETQYF	TGTGCCAGCTCACCATCGAGACAGGGGTGGCAAGAGACCCAGTACTTC
TRBV27	TRBD1	-	TRBJ2-7	CASSFNRGLGYEQYF	TGTGCCAGCAGTTTTAACAGGGGCCTGGGCTACGAGCAGTACTTC
TRBV2	-	once	TRBJ2-5	CASSLRPETQYF	TGTGCCAGCAGTCTGAGGCCAGAGACCCAGTACTTC
TRBV7-9	-	-	TRBJ2-4	CASSPNVAKNIQYF	TGTGCCAGCAGCCCCAATGTAGCCAAAAACATTCAGTACTTC
TRBV7-8	TRBD2	few	TRBJ2-7	CASSLAQTSGRREQYF	TGTGCCAGCAGCTTAGCTCAGACTAGCGGGAGGAGGGAGCAGTACTTC
TRBV6-6	-	-	TRBJ2-1	CASSYRRVDEQFF	TGTGCCAGCAGTTACAGGAGGGTCGATGAGCAGTTCTTC
TRBV18	-	-	TRBJ1-3	CASSPAGMGGNTIYF	TGTGCCAGCTCACCCGCCGGTATGGGGGGCAACACCATATATTTT
TRBV5-1	TRBD2	-	TRBJ2-2	CASSRSGSGNTGELFF	TGCGCCAGCAGCCGGAGCGGGAGCGGGAACACCGGGGAGCTGTTTTTT
TRBV7-3	TRBD1	-	TRBJ1-2	CASSPTGQIYGYTF	TGTGCCAGCAGCCCGACGGGACAGATTTATGGCTACACCTTC